A single sample is the source of the 8 T cell receptor beta chains below, sequenced in a study of identical twins. A single record per CDR3 protein comes from TCRdb applying MiXCR to the 5' RACE reads. The table lists 150,000 or so distinct CDR3 sequences, 3% to 4% of them singletons. The sequenced sample was memory T cells sorted from blood. These receptors originate from a man aged 18-30 years in good health.

This clonotype was counted many times. The chain joins TRBV29-1 to TRBJ1-1; 7 bases fit TRBD1. The CDR3 has 13 residues. Looked up from germline, CDR1 is SQVTM and CDR2 is ANQGSEA. Trimming removed 7 bases from V and 7 bases from J; junction bases left unmatched: 12. The CDR3 sequence is CSALGGPVVEAFF. In DNA form, the CDR3 reads TGCAGCGCCCTAGGGGGCCCCGTGGTTGAAGCTTTCTTT.

The chain links TRBV20-1 to TRBJ2-5, with D possibly matching TRBD1 (5 bases). The CDR3 sequence is 16 residues long. The germline V and J ends were trimmed by 0 bases and 5 bases, with 19 bases remaining between them. Germline CDR1 reads DFQATT; CDR2 reads SNEGSKA (reference sequence). Here the CDR3 DNA reads TGCAGTGCTAGAGAACCAGGGAATTGGATGAGGGAGACCCAGTACTTC. Its protein product is CSAREPGNWMRETQYF.

The sample holds many counts of this clonotype. The CDR3 spells CASSQDRTGGETQYF. The CDR3 DNA follows: TGCGCCAGCAGCCAAGATCGCACAGGGGGAGAGACCCAGTACTTC. J is TRBJ2-5 and V is TRBV4-1; TRBD1 aligns across 8 bases. CDR3 length: 15 amino acids. CDR1 is MGHRA, CDR2 YSYEKL, per germline. Trimming at V came to 0 bases and at J to 4 bases, leaving 4 bases not matched to a gene.

This clonotype was counted many times. V gene TRBV9 combines with J gene TRBJ2-6, with TRBD2 as a possible D gene (5 bases). There are 13 residues in the CDR3. The germline gives CDR1 SGDLS, CDR2 YYNGEE. Trimming left V 6 bases short and J 2 bases short, with 6 bases between. The CDR3 loop reads CASTGTGANVLTF. The CDR3, as DNA: TGTGCCAGCACGGGGACTGGGGCCAACGTCCTGACTTTC.

The sample holds many counts of this clonotype. The chain links TRBV28 to TRBJ2-1, with D hard to call. There are 14 residues in the CDR3. V shed 5 bases and J shed 15 bases, with 23 bases lying between them. Germline V gene sequence: CDR1 MDHEN, CDR2 SYDVKM. The CDR3 sequence: CASSPGGPMGSGFF. CDR3 coding DNA: TGTGCCAGCAGTCCCGGTGGACCTATGGGGTCCGGGTTCTTC.

A word on this clonotype: This may stem from a read error, because a much larger clone lies one nucleotide away. The chain employs TRBV7-7 and TRBJ2-1, with unresolved D. V was trimmed by 0 bases and J by 5 bases, leaving 11 bases between them. Germline V lookup: CDR1 SSHAT, CDR2 FNYEAQ (reference sequence). The CDR3 is made up of 15 amino acids. The CDR3 coding sequence is TGTGCCAGCAGCTTAGCGCTTGGGGTCCACAATGAGCAGTTCTTC. Residues: CASSLALGVHNEQFF.

This clonotype was counted many times. The chain joins TRBV7-9 to TRBJ2-5; maybe TRBD1 (5 bases). The CDR3 is 15 residues long. Germline loops: CDR1 SEHNR, CDR2 FQNEAQ (reference sequence). Trimming took off 0 bases at V and 3 bases at J, with 11 bases between the two ends. CDR3 sequence: CASSLAGAWEETQYF. CDR3 coding DNA: TGTGCCAGCAGCTTAGCAGGGGCTTGGGAAGAGACCCAGTACTTC. The variable domain in full, with the rest retrieved from reference TRBV7-9 and TRBJ2-5, is DTGVSQNPRHKITKRGQNVTFRCDPISEHNRLYWYRQTLGQGPEFLTYFQNEAQLEKSRLLSDRFSAERPKGSFSTLEIQRTEQGDSAMYLCASSLAGAWEETQYFGPGTRLLVL.

This chain connects TRBV2 to TRBJ2-2; D not certain. Germline V CDR1 and CDR2: SNHLY, FYNNEI. Trimming shortened V by 4 bases and J by 7 bases, and 1 base separated the two germline ends. This CDR3 is built from 10 residues. The chain's CDR3 is CASSVGELFF. The CDR3 bases are TGTGCCAGCAGTGTCGGGGAGCTGTTTTTT.